Listed below are T cell receptor beta chains from one sample, sequenced in a study of shared clonotypes between healthy human individuals. TCRdb's table, derived via immunoSEQ multiplex PCR, lists solely in-frame clones and lacks some. The sample holds 400,000 to 600,000 clones, about 79% seen once. The sample was PBMCs. Receptor source: a middle-aged woman in good health. Some clones in this sample may be carry-over from other donors' samples. Each CDR3 is given with its conserved first and last residue. D genes are given only for firm matches. Some rows have no size entry. The others give once, few or many, or a class for an expanded clone.

d_gene: TRBD1
j_gene: TRBJ2-2
len: 14
v_gene: TRBV19
abundance: few
CDR3nt: TGTGCCAGTCAAAGGGGGCGCTTCACCGGGGAGCTGTTTTTT
CDR3aa: CASQRGRFTGELFF

d_gene: TRBD2
j_gene: TRBJ2-1
len: 13
v_gene: TRBV7-7
abundance: NA
CDR3nt: TGTGCCAGCAGCTTAGCAACTAGCGATGAGCAGTTCTTC
CDR3aa: CASSLATSDEQFF

d_gene: TRBD1
j_gene: TRBJ2-5
len: 14
v_gene: TRBV10-2
abundance: NA
CDR3nt: TGCGCCAGCGTCAGACAGGGGGCGTCAGAGACCCAGTACTTC
CDR3aa: CASVRQGASETQYF

d_gene: NA
j_gene: TRBJ2-7
len: 13
v_gene: TRBV18
abundance: NA
CDR3nt: TGTGCCAGCTCACCATTAGGACCTTACGAGCAGTACTTC
CDR3aa: CASSPLGPYEQYF

d_gene: NA
j_gene: TRBJ1-2
len: 16
v_gene: TRBV4-1
abundance: many
CDR3nt: TGCGCCAGCAGCCAAACCCCCGCAAGGGATGACTATGGCTACACCTTC
CDR3aa: CASSQTPARDDYGYTF

d_gene: TRBD2
j_gene: TRBJ2-3
len: 18
v_gene: TRBV7-2
abundance: NA
CDR3nt: TGTGCCAGCAGCTTAGATCCCGGACTAGCGGGCGACACAGATACGCAGTATTTT
CDR3aa: CASSLDPGLAGDTDTQYF

d_gene: TRBD1
j_gene: TRBJ1-1
len: 13
v_gene: TRBV9
abundance: NA
CDR3nt: TGTGCCAGCAGCGCCAGACAGGGAATGCAGGCTTTCTTT
CDR3aa: CASSARQGMQAFF

d_gene: NA
j_gene: TRBJ2-7
len: 15
v_gene: TRBV9
abundance: NA
CDR3nt: TGTGCCAGCAGCGTAGGTGCGCGGACCTCTGGCGAGCAGTACTTC
CDR3aa: CASSVGARTSGEQYF

d_gene: TRBD1
j_gene: TRBJ1-1
len: 14
v_gene: TRBV28
abundance: few
CDR3nt: TGTGCCAGCAGTGAGACAGGGGTTAACACTGAAGCTTTCTTT
CDR3aa: CASSETGVNTEAFF

d_gene: NA
j_gene: TRBJ1-5
len: 13
v_gene: TRBV9
abundance: NA
CDR3nt: TGTGCCAGCAGCGGGGCTCAGAATCAGCCCCAGCATTTT
CDR3aa: CASSGAQNQPQHF

d_gene: TRBD2
j_gene: TRBJ2-3
len: 13
v_gene: TRBV29-1
abundance: NA
CDR3nt: TGCAGCGTTCCTAGCGGATACACAGATACGCAGTATTTT
CDR3aa: CSVPSGYTDTQYF